The 26 T cell receptor beta chains presented below share a single source sample, sequenced in a study of blood T cell repertoires in COVID-19. Generated by immunoSEQ multiplex PCR, the TCRdb table keeps only in-frame clones and is missing some. The sample lists 350,000 to 400,000 clones; around 88% were seen once. Sequenced sample: peripheral blood. These receptor sequences come from a woman between 55 and 75 years old with COVID-19, enrolled during active disease.

Regarding this clone: A single base separates this from a much larger clone, so it may be a read error. V and J are TRBV6-4 and TRBJ1-2; 9 bases align to TRBD1. The ends lost 2 bases at V and 4 bases at J; junction bases unmatched: 2. This CDR3 contains 14 residues. From germline, CDR1 is MRHNA and CDR2 SNTAGT. The CDR3 bases are TGTGCCAGCAGTGACAAGACAGGGGGCTATGGCTACACCTTC. It specifies CASSDKTGGYGYTF.

V gene TRBV18 combines with J gene TRBJ2-3; a possible D gene is TRBD1 (5 bases). CDR3 length: 14 residues. Trimming shortened V by 3 bases and J by 6 bases, and 13 bases separated the two germline ends. The germline CDR1 and CDR2 sequences are KGHSH and LQKENI. CDR3 protein: CASSPFPQADTQYF. The CDR3 coding sequence is TGTGCCAGCTCACCGTTCCCACAGGCGGATACGCAGTATTTT.

The V and J genes are TRBV7-2 and TRBJ2-6; maybe TRBD2 (7 bases). This CDR3 has 18 residues. The V gene lost 0 bases and the J gene lost 0 bases, with 12 bases spanning the gap. Germline V gene lookup returns CDR1 SGHTA and CDR2 FQGNSA. The CDR3, as DNA: TGTGCCAGCAGCTTAGCGGGCGGGGGCTTCTCTGGGGCCAACGTCCTGACTTTC. Translating gives CASSLAGGGFSGANVLTF.

V is TRBV11-2 and J is TRBJ2-3; TRBD2 matches at 7 bases. Trimming at V came to 5 bases and at J to 4 bases, leaving 9 bases not matched to a gene. The CDR3 contains 15 residues. Germline V gene data show CDR1 as SGHAT and CDR2 as FQNNGV. In DNA form, the CDR3 reads TGTGCCAGCAGCACATCCGGGACTATAGCAGATACGCAGTATTTT. This sequence encodes CASSTSGTIADTQYF.

The chain recombines TRBV9 with TRBJ2-1, with D perhaps matching TRBD2 (6 bases). This CDR3 is 16 amino acids long. Germline V gene data show CDR1 as SGDLS and CDR2 as YYNGEE. The germline V and J ends were trimmed by 0 bases and 0 bases, with 10 bases remaining between them. Written as DNA, the CDR3 is TGTGCCAGCAGCGTAGGCGGTAGCGGCTCCTACAATGAGCAGTTCTTC. Translation gives CASSVGGSGSYNEQFF.

This chain uses TRBV18 with TRBJ2-6; 8 bases line up with TRBD1. Losses at the gene ends were 3 bases for V and 0 bases for J; bases not matched to a gene: 4. Germline V gene data show CDR1 as KGHSH and CDR2 as LQKENI. The CDR3 loop spans 17 amino acids. CDR3 region: CASSPGQARSGANVLTF. DNA of the CDR3: TGTGCCAGCTCACCGGGACAGGCTCGCTCTGGGGCCAACGTCCTGACTTTC. Together with reference TRBV18 and TRBJ2-6, the CDR3 gives the full variable domain: NAGVMQNPRHLVRRRGQEARLRCSPMKGHSHVYWYRQLPEEGLKFMVYLQKENIIDESGMPKERFSAEFPKEGPSILRIQQVVRGDSAAYFCASSPGQARSGANVLTFGAGSRLTVL.

A word on this clone: In the same sample, other DNA sequences code for this CDR3. The chain combines TRBV18 with TRBJ2-7; maybe TRBD2 (5 bases). V was trimmed by 0 bases and J by 2 bases, leaving 8 bases between them. The CDR3 has 14 amino acids. From germline, CDR1 is KGHSH and CDR2 LQKENI. The CDR3 nucleotides are TGTGCCAGCTCACCACCCGCGGGTACCTACGAGCAGTACTTC. Amino acid sequence: CASSPPAGTYEQYF.

CDR3 region: CASSLEGGRGETQYF. CDR3 DNA sequence: TGCGCCAGCAGCTTGGAAGGGGGCCGGGGAGAGACCCAGTACTTC. The chain combines TRBV5-1 with TRBJ2-5; 7 bases align to TRBD1. CDR1 and CDR2 (germline): SGHRS, YFSETQ. The V segment lost 0 bases and the J segment 4 bases; nucleotides outside the gene matches: 6. The CDR3 has 15 residues.

V usage is TRBV9 and J usage is TRBJ1-2; D perhaps matches TRBD1 (5 bases). Germline V gene data show CDR1 as SGDLS and CDR2 as YYNGEE. V shed 3 bases and J shed 7 bases, with 25 bases lying between them. The CDR3 runs 17 residues. CDR3 nucleotides: TGTGCCAGCAGCGAGGGAGGGACCGCATCCTCCTATTCTGGCTACACCTTC. Translation gives CASSEGGTASSYSGYTF.

This clone was found once. The V call is TRBV6-4, the J call TRBJ2-6; 8 bases align to TRBD2. This CDR3 contains 17 residues. Germline CDR1 and CDR2: MRHNA and SNTAGT. V lost 4 bases to trimming and J lost 1 base; unmatched junction nucleotides: 6. The CDR3 nucleotides read TGTGCCAGCAGTGCGGGGGGGAGAAAGTCTGGGGCCAACGTCCTGACTTTC. Residues: CASSAGGRKSGANVLTF.

This chain joins TRBV6-1 and TRBJ2-7; TRBD2 matches 8 bases. The V segment lost 3 bases and the J segment 2 bases; nucleotides outside the gene matches: 9. The CDR3 extends over 16 amino acids. In germline, CDR1 is MNHNS, CDR2 SASEGT. CDR3 DNA: TGTGCCAGCAGTGATAGAGGACTAGCCCGCCCCTACGAGCAGTACTTC. It codes for CASSDRGLARPYEQYF.

This clone was counted once. The chain links TRBV27 to TRBJ1-4; D call uncertain. Looked up from germline, CDR1 is MNHEY and CDR2 is SMNVEV (reference sequence). The CDR3 runs 15 residues. With 5 bases removed from V and 3 bases from J, the gap between germline ends came to 13 bases. The CDR3 DNA reads TGTGCCAGCAGTCCCCGGAGATTAGCTAATGAAAAACTGTTTTTT. It codes for CASSPRRLANEKLFF.

Only one count was recorded for this clone. The rearrangement uses TRBV7-9 and TRBJ1-3, with D perhaps TRBD1 (6 bases). The V gene lost 2 bases and the J gene lost 0 bases, with 8 bases spanning the gap. Germline loops: CDR1 SEHNR, CDR2 FQNEAQ (reference sequence). This CDR3 spans 15 amino acids. The CDR3 DNA reads as TGTGCCAGCAGCTTATGGGGGCTCTCTGGAAACACCATATATTTT. Protein sequence: CASSLWGLSGNTIYF. Based on the CDR3 plus reference TRBV7-9 and TRBJ1-3, the full variable domain is DTGVSQNPRHKITKRGQNVTFRCDPISEHNRLYWYRQTLGQGPEFLTYFQNEAQLEKSRLLSDRFSAERPKGSFSTLEIQRTEQGDSAMYLCASSLWGLSGNTIYFGEGSWLTVV.

The chain employs TRBV20-1 and TRBJ1-6; D is uncertain. The CDR3 is 13 amino acids. Germline V gene data show CDR1 as DFQATT and CDR2 as SNEGSKA (reference sequence). Trimming shortened V by 3 bases and J by 7 bases, and 10 bases separated the two germline ends. The CDR3 DNA follows: TGCAGTGCTAGTCCCGGACTGAATTCACCCCTCCACTTT. Its protein is CSASPGLNSPLHF.

The chain carries TRBV4-3 and TRBJ1-5; D ambiguous. Germline V lookup: CDR1 LGHNA, CDR2 YSLEER. The CDR3 sequence is 15 residues long. Trimming stripped 0 bases from V and 2 bases from J, with 8 bases between. This chain's CDR3 is CASSQDSFGNQPQHF. CDR3 DNA sequence: TGCGCCAGCAGCCAAGACAGTTTTGGCAATCAGCCCCAGCATTTT.

The chain uses TRBV6-5 and TRBJ2-7, with D possibly being TRBD2 (7 bases). Per germline, CDR1 MNHEY and CDR2 SVGAGI. The CDR3 runs to 11 residues. Trimming removed 5 bases from V and 13 bases from J, with 15 bases in between. The CDR3 protein is CASSRGAGFYF. The CDR3 DNA sequence: TGTGCCAGCAGTCGGGGGGCAGGGTTTTACTTC.

The rearrangement uses TRBV19 and TRBJ1-1; 8 bases match TRBD1. The V gene's germline CDR1 is LNHDA and CDR2 SQIVND (reference sequence). Unmatched junction bases numbered 8, after V lost 3 bases and J lost 5 bases. The CDR3 extends over 15 amino acids. The CDR3 bases are TGTGCCAGTAGTATCGTACAGGGGGGCGCGACTGAAGCTTTCTTT. Protein: CASSIVQGGATEAFF.

The chain's CDR3 is CASSSQDRLNTEAFF. CDR3 DNA: TGTGCCAGCAGCTCACAGGACAGACTGAACACTGAAGCTTTCTTT. The V gene is TRBV6-5, the J gene TRBJ1-1; D might be TRBD1 (6 bases). The V end was cut by 6 bases, the J end by 0 bases, with 14 bases between. CDR3 length equals 15 residues. Germline V gene data show CDR1 as MNHEY and CDR2 as SVGAGI.

The chain couples TRBV7-2 to TRBJ1-1; no clear D gene. Germline V gene lookup returns CDR1 SGHTA and CDR2 FQGNSA. The CDR3 length is 14 residues. Deletions cut 3 bases from V and 1 base from J, with 9 bases between. Written as DNA, the CDR3 is TGTGCCAGCAGCTTGAGAGGGAGGAACACTGAAGCTTTCTTT. This gives the protein CASSLRGRNTEAFF.

This chain uses TRBV13 with TRBJ1-3; TRBD1 aligns across 11 bases. Trimming took 5 bases from V and 0 from J; bases not matched to a gene: 6. Germline CDR1 is PRHDT and CDR2 is FYEKMQ (reference sequence). The CDR3 contains 17 residues. CDR3: CASSPAGTGGSGNTIYF. In DNA, the CDR3 is TGTGCCAGCAGCCCGGCCGGGACAGGGGGCTCTGGAAACACCATATATTTT.

The chain uses TRBV7-6 and TRBJ1-1, with TRBD1 matching over 7 bases. The CDR3 has 17 residues. Trimming took 2 bases from V and 3 from J; bases not matched to a gene: 12. Germline CDR1 reads SGHVS; CDR2 reads FNYEAQ. The CDR3 here is CASSLPPPRQGHTEAFF. The CDR3 region has the DNA TGTGCCAGCAGCTTACCTCCTCCTCGACAGGGCCACACTGAAGCTTTCTTT.

This clone appeared a single time. CDR3 region: CASSIFLLLAGGPINEQFF. CDR3 DNA: TGTGCCAGTAGTATTTTTCTCCTATTAGCGGGGGGGCCGATCAATGAGCAGTTCTTC. The rearrangement uses TRBV19 and TRBJ2-1; 11 nucleotides line up with TRBD2. The V gene's germline CDR1 is LNHDA and CDR2 SQIVND (reference sequence). The J segment lost 6 bases and the V segment lost 3 bases, leaving 16 bases of the junction unmatched. The CDR3 is 19 amino acids.

The chain joins TRBV20-1 to TRBJ2-1; a weak D match, TRBD2 (7 bases). The CDR3 has 15 amino acids. V lost 3 bases, J lost 6 bases, and 18 bases lay in between. The germline gives CDR1 DFQATT, CDR2 SNEGSKA (reference sequence). As DNA, the CDR3 is TGCAGTGCTAGTCACGGGGGGCCCTCCAGCAATGAGCAGTTCTTC. Translating gives CSASHGGPSSNEQFF.

The V and J genes are TRBV9 and TRBJ1-5; possible D gene TRBD1, 6 bases. With 2 bases removed from V and 6 bases from J, the gap between germline ends came to 12 bases. CDR3 length: 14 residues. From germline, CDR1 is SGDLS and CDR2 YYNGEE. Here the CDR3 DNA reads TGTGCCAGCAGCGTTCAGGGGATGGGTCAGCCCCAGCATTTT. Its translation is CASSVQGMGQPQHF.

The chain employs TRBV7-2 and TRBJ1-2; maybe TRBD1 (6 bases). Trimming left V 0 bases short and J 2 bases short, with 10 bases between. Per germline, CDR1 SGHTA and CDR2 FQGNSA. The CDR3 is made up of 15 amino acids. The CDR3 here is CASSLALTGNYGYTF. The CDR3 region has the DNA TGTGCCAGCAGCTTAGCGCTAACAGGGAACTATGGCTACACCTTC.

The chain links TRBV5-1 to TRBJ2-1; 9 positions agree with TRBD2. With V trimmed by 5 bases and J by 4 bases, 7 bases remained unmatched. In germline, CDR1 is SGHRS, CDR2 YFSETQ. This CDR3 contains 15 residues. The CDR3 spells CASSSSGDTYNEQFF. The CDR3 DNA reads as TGCGCCAGCAGTTCTAGCGGGGATACTTACAATGAGCAGTTCTTC.